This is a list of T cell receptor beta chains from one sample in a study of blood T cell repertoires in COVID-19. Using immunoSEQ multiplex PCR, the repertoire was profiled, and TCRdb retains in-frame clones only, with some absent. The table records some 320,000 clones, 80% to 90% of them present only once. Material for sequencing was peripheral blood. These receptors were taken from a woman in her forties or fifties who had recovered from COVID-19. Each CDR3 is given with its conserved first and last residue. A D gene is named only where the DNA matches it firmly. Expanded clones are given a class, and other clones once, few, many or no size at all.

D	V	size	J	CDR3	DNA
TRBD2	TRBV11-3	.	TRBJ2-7	CASSLRAGGTYEQYF	TGTGCCAGCAGCTTACGGGCGGGGGGAACTTACGAGCAGTACTTC
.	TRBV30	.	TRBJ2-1	CAWIGGGGSSYNEQFF	TGTGCCTGGATAGGGGGAGGGGGTTCGTCCTACAATGAGCAGTTCTTC
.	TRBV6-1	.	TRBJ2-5	CASSEASGYGETQYF	TGTGCCAGCAGTGAAGCGTCAGGGTACGGCGAGACCCAGTACTTC
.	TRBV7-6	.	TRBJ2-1	CASSLGGSEQFF	TGTGCCAGCAGCTTAGGGGGCAGCGAGCAGTTCTTC
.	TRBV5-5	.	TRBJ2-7	CASSAATRWSSYEQYF	TGTGCCAGCAGCGCGGCTACCCGGTGGAGCTCCTACGAGCAGTACTTC
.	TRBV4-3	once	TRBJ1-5	CASSQDVGRGNQPQHF	TGCGCCAGCAGCCAAGATGTTGGCAGGGGTAATCAGCCCCAGCATTTT
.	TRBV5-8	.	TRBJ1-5	CASSPRQYSNQPQHF	TGTGCCAGCAGCCCCCGACAATATAGCAATCAGCCCCAGCATTTT
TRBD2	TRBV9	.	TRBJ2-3	CASSPRLGGTDTQYF	TGTGCCAGCAGCCCTCGTCTGGGGGGGACAGATACGCAGTATTTT
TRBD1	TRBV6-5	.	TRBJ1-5	CASSSTSTGGGQPQHF	TGTGCCAGCAGTTCCACCTCGACAGGGGGAGGTCAGCCCCAGCATTTT
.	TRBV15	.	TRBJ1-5	CATSRDREGVAPQHF	TGTGCCACCAGCAGAGATCGGGAGGGTGTGGCGCCCCAGCATTTT
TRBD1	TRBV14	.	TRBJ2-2	CASSPMTGVPSAGELFF	TGTGCCAGCAGCCCGATGACAGGGGTCCCCTCTGCCGGGGAGCTGTTTTTT
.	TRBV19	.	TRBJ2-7	CASSIAAPSRDTSYEQYF	TGTGCCAGTAGTATAGCCGCCCCTAGCCGGGACACCTCCTACGAGCAGTACTTC
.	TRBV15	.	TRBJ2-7	CATSNRLDHEQYF	TGTGCCACCAGCAATAGACTAGACCACGAGCAGTACTTC
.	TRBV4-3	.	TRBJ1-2	CASSQDFHRGEGYTF	TGCGCCAGCAGCCAAGATTTCCACCGGGGTGAGGGCTACACCTTC
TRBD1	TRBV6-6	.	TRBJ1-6	CASRTGNSPLHF	TGTGCCAGCAGGACAGGGAATTCACCCCTCCACTTT
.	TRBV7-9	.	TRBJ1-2	CASSFNENRDYGYTF	TGTGCCAGCAGCTTCAATGAAAACAGAGACTATGGCTACACCTTC
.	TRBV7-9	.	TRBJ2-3	CASSYLAITDTQYF	TGTGCCAGCAGCTATTTAGCGATCACAGATACGCAGTATTTT
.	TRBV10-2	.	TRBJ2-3	CASGSAGRVDTQYF	TGCGCCAGCGGGTCAGCGGGTCGGGTTGATACGCAGTATTTT
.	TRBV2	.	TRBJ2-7	CASSFGGYEQYF	TGTGCCAGCAGCTTCGGGGGTTACGAGCAGTACTTC
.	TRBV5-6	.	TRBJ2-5	CASSPDSQETQYF	TGTGCCAGCAGCCCGGACAGCCAAGAGACCCAGTACTTC
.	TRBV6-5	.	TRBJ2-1	CASPRGGEYNEQFF	TGTGCCAGCCCGAGGGGGGGCGAATACAATGAGCAGTTCTTC
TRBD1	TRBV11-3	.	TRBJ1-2	CASSETGGNGYTF	TGTGCCAGCAGCGAAACAGGGGGGAATGGCTACACCTTC
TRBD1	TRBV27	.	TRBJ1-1	CASSGRGGDGYEAFF	TGTGCCAGCAGTGGAAGAGGGGGCGATGGATATGAAGCTTTCTTT
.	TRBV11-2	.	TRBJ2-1	CASSRGQGSEQFF	TGTGCCAGCAGCCGCGGCCAGGGGAGTGAGCAGTTCTTC
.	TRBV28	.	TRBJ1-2	CASSRPRGGYGYTF	TGTGCCAGCAGTCGCCCCAGGGGTGGCTATGGCTACACCTTC
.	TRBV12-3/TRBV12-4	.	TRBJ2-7	CASSADSPLGQYF	TGTGCCAGCAGTGCAGACAGCCCCCTCGGGCAGTACTTC
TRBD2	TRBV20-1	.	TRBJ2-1	CSASYGGGLVSYNEQFF	TGCAGTGCTAGTTATGGCGGGGGGTTGGTATCCTACAATGAGCAGTTCTTC
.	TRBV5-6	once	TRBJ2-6	CASSPSASGGANVLTF	TGTGCCAGCAGCCCCTCGGCCTCGGGAGGGGCCAACGTCCTGACTTTC
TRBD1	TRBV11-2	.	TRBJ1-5	CASSLGTGGHQPQHF	TGTGCCAGCAGCTTAGGGACAGGCGGCCATCAGCCCCAGCATTTT
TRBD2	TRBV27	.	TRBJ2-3	CASSQAGGGDTQYF	TGTGCCAGCAGCCAAGCGGGAGGCGGAGATACGCAGTATTTT
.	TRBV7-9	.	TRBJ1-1	CASSLEGSGAFF	TGTGCCAGCAGCTTAGAGGGTTCGGGGGCTTTCTTT
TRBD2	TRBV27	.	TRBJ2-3	CASSRLGSGRADDTQYF	TGTGCCAGCAGTAGACTAGGTAGCGGGAGGGCCGACGATACGCAGTATTTT
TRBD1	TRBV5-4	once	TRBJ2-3	CASSLRRVRGMDTQYF	TGTGCCAGCAGCTTGAGGCGGGTCAGGGGGATGGATACGCAGTATTTT
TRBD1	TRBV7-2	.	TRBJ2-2	CASRNAGGEFTGELFF	TGTGCCAGCAGAAATGCAGGGGGCGAATTTACCGGGGAGCTGTTTTTT
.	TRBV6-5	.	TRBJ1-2	CASSYTWTVAGYGYTF	TGTGCCAGCAGTTACACCTGGACAGTGGCGGGCTATGGCTACACCTTC
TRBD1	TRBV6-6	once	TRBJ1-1	CASSYGGTGNTEAFF	TGTGCCAGCAGTTACGGTGGGACAGGGAACACTGAAGCTTTCTTT
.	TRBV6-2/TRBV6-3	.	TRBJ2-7	CASSPARESSYEQYF	TGTGCCAGCAGCCCCGCCCGGGAGAGCTCCTACGAGCAGTACTTC
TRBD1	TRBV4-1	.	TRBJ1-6	CASSVPGQYNSPLHF	TGCGCCAGCAGCGTTCCGGGACAGTATAATTCACCCCTCCACTTT
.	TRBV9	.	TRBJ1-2	CASSLGTVPNYGYTF	TGTGCCAGCAGCTTGGGGACTGTCCCTAACTATGGCTACACCTTC
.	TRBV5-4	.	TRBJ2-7	CASSLTVGAYEQYF	TGTGCCAGCAGCTTGACAGTAGGGGCCTACGAGCAGTACTTC
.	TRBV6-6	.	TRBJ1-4	CASSYPGLTSEKLFF	TGTGCCAGCAGTTACCCGGGACTAACCTCTGAAAAACTGTTTTTT
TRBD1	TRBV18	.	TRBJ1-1	CASSPDRGSGEAFF	TGTGCCAGCTCACCAGACAGGGGCTCGGGTGAAGCTTTCTTT
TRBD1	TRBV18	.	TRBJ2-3	CASSQATGGVTDTQYF	TGTGCCAGCTCACAGGCGACAGGGGGCGTCACAGATACGCAGTATTTT
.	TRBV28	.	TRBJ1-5	CASRPPLFSTKQGNQPQHF	TGTGCCAGCAGACCCCCCCTTTTTTCCACGAAGCAGGGGAATCAGCCCCAGCATTTT
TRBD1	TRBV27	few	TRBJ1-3	CASRAGTGGSGNTIYF	TGTGCCAGCAGGGCCGGGACAGGGGGTTCTGGAAACACCATATATTTT
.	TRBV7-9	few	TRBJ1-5	CASRRAEGPQHF	TGTGCCAGCAGGCGGGCGGAGGGGCCCCAGCATTTT
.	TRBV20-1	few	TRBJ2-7	CSASWAGIEQYF	TGCAGTGCTAGTTGGGCCGGAATCGAGCAGTACTTC
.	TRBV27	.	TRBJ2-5	CASSPLRLDWGETQYF	TGTGCCAGCAGCCCCCTCCGACTAGATTGGGGGGAGACCCAGTACTTC
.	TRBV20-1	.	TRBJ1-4	CSASRSPNEKLFF	TGCAGTGCTAGTCGAAGCCCTAATGAAAAACTGTTTTTT
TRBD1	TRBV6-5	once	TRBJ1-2	CASSDRVAVYGYTF	TGTGCCAGCAGCGACAGGGTCGCGGTCTATGGCTACACCTTC
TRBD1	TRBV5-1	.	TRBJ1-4	CASSPRGTGDNEKLFF	TGCGCCAGCAGCCCGCGAGGGACAGGGGATAATGAAAAACTGTTTTTT
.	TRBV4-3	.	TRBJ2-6	CASSHGGDSSGANVLTF	TGCGCCAGCAGCCACGGGGGTGATTCCTCTGGGGCCAACGTCCTGACTTTC
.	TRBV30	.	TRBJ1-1	CAWSVGTYVNTEAFF	TGTGCCTGGAGTGTCGGGACATATGTGAACACTGAAGCTTTCTTT
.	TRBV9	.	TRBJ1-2	CASSVAPTGDYGYTF	TGTGCCAGCAGCGTAGCGCCGACAGGAGACTATGGCTACACCTTC
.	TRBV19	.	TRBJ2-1	CASSITQDYNEQFF	TGTGCCAGTAGTATTACACAGGACTACAATGAGCAGTTCTTC
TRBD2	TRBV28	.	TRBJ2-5	CASSPASGVETQYF	TGTGCCAGCAGTCCCGCTAGCGGGGTAGAGACCCAGTACTTC
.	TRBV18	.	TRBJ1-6	CASSPRGQGNSPLHF	TGTGCCAGCTCACCACGGGGTCAGGGGAATTCACCCCTCCACTTT
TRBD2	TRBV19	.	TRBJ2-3	CASSTSGSDTQYF	TGTGCCAGTAGTACCAGCGGGAGTGATACGCAGTATTTT